This TCR beta chain emerged from a study of blood T cell repertoires in COVID-19. Study as a whole: COVID-19 samples from acute and convalescent phases originated in the United States, Italy and Spain. Sources were T cells, B-cell-depleted T cells, or PBMCs; the material itself was cDNA or gDNA.

Losses at the gene ends were 5 bases for V and 3 bases for J; bases not matched to a gene: 3. Germline V CDR1 and CDR2: MNHEY, SMNVEV (reference sequence). This CDR3 spans 13 amino acids. Measured with immunoSEQ multiplex PCR; TCRdb has only the in-frame clones, and not every one. The data show approximately 480,000 clones, 89% seen once. Enrollment of patients from Seattle took place during active infection, with longitudinal follow-up. The TCR comes from a man between 18 and 35 years old with COVID-19, enrolled during active disease. Sequencing was carried out using peripheral blood. This chain joins TRBV27 and TRBJ2-7, with 8 positions matching TRBD2. The DNA of the CDR3 is TGTGCCAGCAGTAAAGCGGGAGTCTACGAGCAGTACTTC. Its translation: CASSKAGVYEQYF.